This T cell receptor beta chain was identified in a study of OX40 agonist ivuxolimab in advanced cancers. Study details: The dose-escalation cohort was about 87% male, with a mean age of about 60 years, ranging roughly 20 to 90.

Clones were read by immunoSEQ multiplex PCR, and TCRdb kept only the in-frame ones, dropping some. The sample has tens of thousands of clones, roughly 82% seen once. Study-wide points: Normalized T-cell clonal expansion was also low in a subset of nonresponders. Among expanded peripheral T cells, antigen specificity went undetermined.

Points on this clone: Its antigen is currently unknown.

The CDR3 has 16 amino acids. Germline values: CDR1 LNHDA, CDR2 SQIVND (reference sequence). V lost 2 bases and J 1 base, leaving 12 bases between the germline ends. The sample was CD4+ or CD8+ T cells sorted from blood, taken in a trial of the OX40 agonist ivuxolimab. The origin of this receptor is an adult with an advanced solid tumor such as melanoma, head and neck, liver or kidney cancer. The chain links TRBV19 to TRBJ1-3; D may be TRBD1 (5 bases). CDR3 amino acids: CASSISGAISGNTIYF. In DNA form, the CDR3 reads TGTGCCAGTAGTATAAGTGGGGCCATATCTGGAAACACCATATATTTT.